This T cell receptor (beta chain) was found in a study of blood T cell repertoires in COVID-19. Study context: The samples span acute and convalescent COVID-19 from the United States, Italy and Spain. Sources were T cells, B-cell-depleted T cells, or PBMCs; the material itself was cDNA or gDNA.

Libraries were prepared by immunoSEQ multiplex PCR; TCRdb keeps only in-frame clonotypes and omits some of them. The sample contains 100,000 to 110,000 clones, over 75% of which appear only once. The V gene lost 3 bases and the J gene lost 6 bases, with 18 bases spanning the gap. Germline V gene sequence: CDR1 LNHDA, CDR2 SQIVND (reference sequence). The CDR3 spans 16 residues. J is TRBJ2-1 and V is TRBV19; D uncertain. Source material: peripheral blood. This TCR was recovered from a human donor in a cohort sampled during active COVID-19. The CDR3 is CASSMELFSNSNEQFF. CDR3 nucleotide sequence: TGTGCCAGTAGTATGGAACTATTTAGTAATTCCAATGAGCAGTTCTTC.